The 27 T cell receptor beta chains in this list originate from one sample, sequenced in a study of TET2 disruption in CD19-targeted CAR T cells. Method: immunoSEQ multiplex PCR; TCRdb's copy keeps in-frame clones and lacks some. Its listing shows 25,000 or so clones. Specified treatment: autologous CTL019 cells: CD19 CAR with 4-1BB and CD3 zeta domains. For these receptors, no antigen is known. The material was CD8- CAR+ T cells sorted from cultured blood T cells, obtained for CD19 CAR T cell therapy. As for subset: CD8-negative CAR-positive T cells from the infusion product. The receptors originated from a man in his 70s with chronic lymphocytic leukemia.

CDR3 DNA, as far as it was read: TGTGCCAGCGCGGCGCCCTACGAC. Amino acids: CASAAPYD. The whole CDR3 sequence reads CASAAPYDYTF. The chain employs TRBV7-9 and TRBJ1-2; D is uncertain. The read gets to within 3 residues of the CDR3 end, and the germline J gene fills in the rest. This CDR3 is built from 11 residues. CDR1 SEHNR and CDR2 FQNEAQ come from the germline V gene (reference sequence).

The CDR3 is CASSVTGTGNTEAFF. The sequenced CDR3 bases are TGTGCCAGTAGTGTTACCGGGACAGGGAACACTGAA. This chain uses TRBV19 with TRBJ1-1, with TRBD1 identical over 8 bases. The CDR3 extends 3 residues past the end of the read, so its final part is completed from the germline J gene. The CDR3 has 15 residues. The V and J ends lost 5 bases and 1 base, in that order; junction bases with no gene match: 6. Germline V gives CDR1 LNHDA, CDR2 SQIVND (reference sequence).

Points on this clone: The DNA ends 3 residues before the CDR3 does, and the rest of the CDR3 is filled in from the germline J gene. The chain is built from TRBV5-5 and TRBJ1-1; tentatively, D is TRBD1 (6 bases). There are 14 residues in the CDR3. The V end was cut by 4 bases, the J end by 4 bases, with 14 bases between. Germline V gives CDR1 SGHKS, CDR2 YYEKEE (reference sequence). CDR3 bases read: TGTGCCAGCAGCAGAGACAGGCTGGGCACTGAA. Translating gives CASSRDRLGTE. The whole CDR3 is CASSRDRLGTEAFF.

On this clone itself: The CDR3 is cut off 3 residues early in the read; its end comes from the germline J gene. This chain connects TRBV10-3 to TRBJ2-3; 10 bases line up with TRBD2. Germline loops: CDR1 ENHRY, CDR2 SYGVKD. The V and J ends lost 6 bases and 1 base, in that order; junction bases with no gene match: 7. The CDR3 length is 16 residues. CDR3 sequence: CAISERSGGGTDTQYF. Incomplete CDR3 DNA: TGTGCCATCAGCGAAAGGAGCGGGGGGGGCACAGATACG.

In regard to this clone: The sequenced fragment ends 3 residues before the CDR3 boundary, so the rest is inferred from the germline J gene. The sample has other DNA sequences that encode this CDR3 too. V gene TRBV19 combines with J gene TRBJ2-7, with 11 bases identical to TRBD1. Germline CDR1 and CDR2: LNHDA and SQIVND (reference sequence). V gave up 6 bases and J gave up 1 base; unmatched junction bases: 5. This CDR3 comprises 15 residues. This CDR3 is CASSPGTGGSYEQYF. The sequenced part of the CDR3 DNA is TGTGCCAGTAGCCCCGGGACAGGGGGTTCCTACGAG. Filled out from reference TRBV19 and TRBJ2-7, the complete variable domain reads DGGITQSPKYLFRKEGQNVTLSCEQNLNHDAMYWYRQDPGQGLRLIYYSQIVNDFQKGDIAEGYSVSREKKESFPLTVTSAQKNPTAFYLCASSPGTGGSYEQYFGPGTRLTVT.

Concerning this clone itself: The missing CDR3 end, 3 residues past where the read stops, is filled in from the germline J gene. This chain uses TRBV5-6 with TRBJ2-5, with 9 bases that match TRBD1. The CDR3 sequence is 15 residues long. V trimming: 5 bases; J trimming: 5 bases; junction bases outside the gene matches: 10. Per the germline V gene, CDR1 is SGHDT and CDR2 is YYEEEE. The CDR3 reads CASRMRQGGGETQYF. Incomplete CDR3 DNA: TGTGCCAGCAGGATGAGACAGGGGGGAGGTGAGACC.

For this clone: The read ends 3 residues before the CDR3 terminus; that terminus is restored from the germline J gene. This chain uses TRBV5-1 with TRBJ1-2; D not resolved. The CDR3 runs 14 residues. From germline, CDR1 is SGHRS and CDR2 YFSETQ. The CDR3 sequence is CASSLAQSTDTYTF. The sequenced part of the CDR3 DNA is TGCGCCAGCAGCTTGGCCCAGAGCACAGATACC.

With respect to this clone: An end of the junction differs from the germline gene, which may be a read error. The read is 3 residues too short to cover the CDR3 end, so that end is filled in from the germline J gene. The chain combines TRBV4-2 with TRBJ1-4; D is unclear. The germline V gene has CDR1 LGHNA and CDR2 YNFKEQ. CDR3 length: 16 residues. CDR3 in amino acids: CASSQGSPATNEKLFF. CDR3 DNA, as far as it was read: TGCGCCAGCAGCCAAGGTTCCCCTGCGACTAATGAAAAA.

On this clone: One end of the junction is discordant with germline, which a read error may explain. The read falls 3 residues short of the CDR3 end, and the missing part is taken from the germline J gene. Other DNA sequences in this specimen translate into the identical CDR3. V and J are TRBV25-1 and TRBJ1-2, with 10 bases aligning to TRBD1. The CDR3 is 15 amino acids. Per germline, CDR1 MGHDK and CDR2 SYGVNS. CDR3 sequence reads: CASSDEDRGNYGYTF. The CDR3 DNA, read in part, is TGTGCCAGCAGTGACGAGGACAGGGGGAACTATGGT.

Comments on this clone: From the germline J gene comes the end of the CDR3, since the read stops 3 residues before it. This chain links TRBV19 with TRBJ1-1, with D perhaps matching TRBD1 (6 bases). V lost 5 bases, J lost 5 bases, and 15 bases lay in between. Germline CDR1 reads LNHDA; CDR2 reads SQIVND (reference sequence). The CDR3 extends over 14 amino acids. The CDR3 loop is CASSAQGSRTEAFF. The CDR3 bases that were read are TGTGCCAGTAGTGCCCAGGGGAGTAGGACTGAA.

On this clone: The read ends 3 residues shy of where the CDR3 ends; the end is completed using the germline J gene. The chain is built from TRBV5-4 and TRBJ2-4, with D possibly matching TRBD1 (5 bases). CDR1 and CDR2 from the germline V gene are SGHNT and YYREEE (reference sequence). This CDR3 is 13 amino acids long. The sequenced part of the CDR3 DNA is TGTGCCAGCAGATTGCAAGGACAAGAGACT. Encoded protein: CASRLQGQET. The whole CDR3 region reads CASRLQGQETQYF.

Comments on this clone: The read falls 3 residues short of the CDR3 end, and the missing part is taken from the germline J gene. The chain carries TRBV5-1 and TRBJ1-4; D may be TRBD1 (5 bases). This CDR3 contains 18 residues. The germline gives CDR1 SGHRS, CDR2 YFSETQ. Partial CDR3 DNA: TGCGCCAGCACCCGGGAGGTGGGGCGCGGCTCTGGGGCCAACGTA. Translated: CASTREVGRGSGANV. The entire CDR3 reads CASTREVGRGSGANVLFF.

Regarding this clone: The CDR3 end lies 3 residues beyond the end of the read and is filled in from the germline J gene. The chain uses TRBV6-2 or TRBV6-3 and TRBJ2-4, with D perhaps TRBD1 (5 bases). The CDR3 totals 15 residues. Germline values: CDR1 MNHEY, CDR2 SVGEGT. The CDR3 reads CASSLDSNSNYGQYF. The covered CDR3 bases are TGTGCCAGCAGCCTCGACAGCAATTCTAACTATGGT.

CDR3 sequence: CASSPQGIGLNTEAFF. The CDR3 DNA, read in part, is TGTGCCAGCAGTCCTCAGGGGATTGGGCTGAACACTGAA. This chain joins TRBV12-3 or TRBV12-4 and TRBJ1-1; tentative D call: TRBD1 (6 bases). The read ends 3 residues before the CDR3 terminus; that terminus is restored from the germline J gene. The CDR3 runs to 16 residues. V lost 5 bases to trimming and J lost 0 bases, with 16 bases between them.

Note on this clone: The CDR3 end falls 3 residues outside the read, so it is completed with the germline J gene. This chain links TRBV9 with TRBJ1-2, with 8 bases that match TRBD1. The ends lost 4 bases at V and 5 bases at J; junction bases unmatched: 16. The germline V gene has CDR1 SGDLS and CDR2 YYNGEE. The CDR3 extends over 17 amino acids. The sequenced part of the CDR3 DNA is TGTGCCAGCAGCCCCTTCCCCCAATCCGGGACAGGATATGGC. Translated: CASSPFPQSGTGYG. The full-length CDR3 reads as CASSPFPQSGTGYGYTF.

Considering frequency, this clone is medium-sized. The read is 3 residues too short to cover the CDR3 end, so that end is filled in from the germline J gene. Other DNA sequences from this sample encode an identical CDR3 as well. V is TRBV18 and J is TRBJ2-5, with D possibly matching TRBD2 (5 bases). The CDR3 spans 13 residues. The germline gives CDR1 KGHSH, CDR2 LQKENI. The V end was cut by 3 bases, the J end by 3 bases, with 8 bases between. CDR3: CASSPTGKETQYF. The covered CDR3 bases are TGTGCCAGCTCACCTACGGGGAAAGAGACC. Based on the CDR3 plus reference TRBV18 and TRBJ2-5, the full variable domain is NAGVMQNPRHLVRRRGQEARLRCSPMKGHSHVYWYRQLPEEGLKFMVYLQKENIIDESGMPKERFSAEFPKEGPSILRIQQVVRGDSAAYFCASSPTGKETQYFGPGTRLLVL.

Points on this clone: The read falls 3 residues short of the CDR3 end, and the missing part is taken from the germline J gene. The chain combines TRBV5-1 with TRBJ2-1; 8 bases are shared with TRBD2. This CDR3 is built from 15 residues. With 3 bases clipped from V and 1 base from J, the junction kept 3 bases outside the gene matches. From germline, CDR1 is SGHRS and CDR2 YFSETQ. The CDR3 protein is CASSSGGTSYNEQFF. The CDR3 DNA, read in part, is TGCGCCAGCAGCTCGGGGGGGACATCCTACAATGAG.

For this clone: The same CDR3 is also encoded by other DNA sequences in this sample. CDR3 DNA (partial): TGTGCCAGCTCACCGTCAGCTCAGGGGGATGAG. It yields the protein CASSPSAQGDE. The whole CDR3 is CASSPSAQGDEQFF. The J gene is TRBJ2-1, the V gene TRBV18; TRBD1 aligns across 7 bases. The sequenced fragment ends 3 residues before the CDR3 boundary, so the rest is inferred from the germline J gene. The ends lost 3 bases at V and 8 bases at J; junction bases unmatched: 7. Germline V gives CDR1 KGHSH, CDR2 LQKENI. CDR3 length: 14 residues.

To note about this clone: With the read ending 3 residues before the CDR3 end, the germline J gene is used to fill in that end. The chain carries TRBV12-5 and TRBJ1-1; D uncertain. The CDR3 extends over 11 amino acids. Germline-derived CDR1 and CDR2 are LGHNT and FRNRAP. The CDR3 here is CASGLGQKAFF. The CDR3 bases that were read are TGTGCTAGTGGTTTAGGGCAGAAA.

For this clone: The missing CDR3 end, 3 residues past where the read stops, is filled in from the germline J gene. The J gene is TRBJ2-2, the V gene TRBV5-4; 7 bases map to TRBD1. The CDR3 totals 16 residues. The germline gives CDR1 SGHNT, CDR2 YYREEE (reference sequence). The J segment lost 0 bases and the V segment lost 3 bases, leaving 5 bases of the junction unmatched. The CDR3 protein is CASSSLDRANTGELFF. The part of the CDR3 DNA that was read is TGTGCCAGCAGCTCCCTCGACAGGGCGAACACCGGGGAG.

With regard to this clone: The CDR3 extends 3 residues past the end of the read, so its final part is completed from the germline J gene. The rearrangement links TRBV7-2 to TRBJ2-3; 7 bases match TRBD1. The germline V gene encodes CDR1 SGHTA and CDR2 FQGNSA. This CDR3 comprises 13 residues. After removal of 3 bases from V and 4 bases from J, the junction contained 1 base not matched to a gene. CDR3 loop: CASSFTGADTQYF. The sequenced CDR3 bases are TGTGCCAGCAGCTTCACAGGGGCAGATACG.

Concerning this clone: Read data end 3 residues before the CDR3 end; the end is taken from the germline J gene. This chain uses TRBV2 with TRBJ2-7; TRBD2 is a possible D gene (8 bases). The V gene lost 3 bases and the J gene lost 1 base, with 22 bases spanning the gap. This CDR3 spans 18 amino acids. The germline gives CDR1 SNHLY, CDR2 FYNNEI. This CDR3 reads CASSDRGLGGRTSYEQYF. CDR3 DNA, as far as it was read: TGTGCCAGCAGTGACCGGGGACTAGGGGGCCGTACTTCCTACGAG.

This clone is called medium-sized based on its frequency. Read data end 3 residues before the CDR3 end; the end is taken from the germline J gene. The chain couples TRBV18 to TRBJ1-1; a weak D match, TRBD1 (6 bases). Germline-derived CDR1 and CDR2 are KGHSH and LQKENI. The length of the CDR3 is 13 residues. V gave up 5 bases and J gave up 4 bases, with 11 bases separating them. CDR3 residues: CASSSGEATEAFF. The DNA read from the CDR3 is TGTGCCAGCTCATCAGGGGAGGCCACTGAA.

Concerning this clone itself: The sequenced fragment ends 3 residues before the CDR3 boundary, so the rest is inferred from the germline J gene. V and J are TRBV9 and TRBJ2-3, with 8 positions matching TRBD2. V was pared by 0 bases and J by 5 bases, with 8 bases of the junction left unmatched. The CDR3 is made up of 16 amino acids. Germline CDR1 is SGDLS and CDR2 is YYNGEE. The CDR3 loop reads CASSVALAVAGDTQYF. CDR3 DNA (partial): TGTGCCAGCAGCGTAGCACTAGCGGTGGCGGGAGATACG.

Concerning this clone: Read sequence stops 3 residues before the CDR3 end, and the germline J gene provides the missing end. The chain carries TRBV5-8 and TRBJ1-4, with TRBD1 identical over 8 bases. Losses at the gene ends were 0 bases for V and 6 bases for J; bases not matched to a gene: 4. This CDR3 spans 15 amino acids. Looked up from germline, CDR1 is SGHTS and CDR2 is YDEGEE. The DNA read from the CDR3 is TGTGCCAGCAGCTTGGGACAGGGGAGTCATGAAAAA. Its protein product is CASSLGQGSHEK. The whole CDR3 protein reads CASSLGQGSHEKLFF.

The DNA read from the CDR3 is TGTGCCAGCTCACCTTCTACCTCAGGGACTTTGTACACTGAA. Translating gives CASSPSTSGTLYTE. The CDR3, in full, reads CASSPSTSGTLYTEAFF. The rearrangement links TRBV18 to TRBJ1-1; D might be TRBD1 (5 bases). The CDR3 end is not reached by the read, which stops 3 residues before it; the germline J gene fills it in. Trimming cost V 3 bases and J 3 bases, with 20 bases left between them. Germline CDR1 KGHSH, CDR2 LQKENI. The CDR3 spans 17 residues.

Concerning this clone: The read terminates 3 residues ahead of where the CDR3 ends, so the germline J gene completes it. V and J are TRBV19 and TRBJ1-5; 8 bases match TRBD1. CDR3 length equals 14 residues. Germline V gives CDR1 LNHDA, CDR2 SQIVND (reference sequence). The ends lost 5 bases at V and 6 bases at J; junction bases unmatched: 6. The covered CDR3 bases are TGTGCCAGTAGTGTCGACAGGGGCGGTCAGCCC. Encoded protein: CASSVDRGGQP. The whole CDR3 is CASSVDRGGQPQHF.